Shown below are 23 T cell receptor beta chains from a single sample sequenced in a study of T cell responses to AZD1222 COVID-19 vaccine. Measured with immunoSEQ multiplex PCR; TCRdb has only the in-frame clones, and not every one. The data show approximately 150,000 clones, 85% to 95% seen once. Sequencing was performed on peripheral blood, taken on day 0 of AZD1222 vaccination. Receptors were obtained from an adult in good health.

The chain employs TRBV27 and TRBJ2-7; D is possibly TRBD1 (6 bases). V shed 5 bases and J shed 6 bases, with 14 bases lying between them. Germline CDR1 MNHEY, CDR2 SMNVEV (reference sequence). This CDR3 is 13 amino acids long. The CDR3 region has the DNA TGTGCCAGCAGTACCGGGACATGGGTCGAGCAGTACTTC. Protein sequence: CASSTGTWVEQYF.

CDR3 loop: CASSLQIGTGGDEQFF. The CDR3 region has the DNA TGTGCCAGCAGTTTACAGATCGGGACAGGGGGCGATGAGCAGTTCTTC. V is TRBV27 and J is TRBJ2-1, with TRBD1 identical over 12 bases. The CDR3 runs 16 residues. V lost 2 bases, J lost 8 bases, and 7 bases stayed unmatched. Germline V CDR1 and CDR2: MNHEY, SMNVEV (reference sequence).

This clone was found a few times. The CDR3 coding sequence is TGTGCCAGCAGGTTGACTAGCGGGAGTCGGAATGAGCAGTTCTTC. This sequence encodes CASRLTSGSRNEQFF. The rearrangement uses TRBV3-1 (or the pseudogene TRBV3-2) and TRBJ2-1; 12 bases are a match to TRBD2. The germline CDR1 and CDR2 sequences are LGHDT and YNNKEL (reference sequence). The V segment lost 6 bases and the J segment 7 bases; nucleotides outside the gene matches: 7. The CDR3 length is 15 residues.

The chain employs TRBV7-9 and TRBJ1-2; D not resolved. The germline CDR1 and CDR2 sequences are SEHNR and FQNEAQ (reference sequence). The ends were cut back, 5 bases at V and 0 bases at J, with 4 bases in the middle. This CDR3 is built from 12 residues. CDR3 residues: CASSTPNYGYTF. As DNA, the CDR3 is TGTGCCAGCAGCACCCCTAACTATGGCTACACCTTC.

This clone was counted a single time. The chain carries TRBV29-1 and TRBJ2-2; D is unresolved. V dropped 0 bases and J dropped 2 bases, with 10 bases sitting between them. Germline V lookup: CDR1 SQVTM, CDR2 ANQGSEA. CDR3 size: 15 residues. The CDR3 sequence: CSVEDLQANTGELFF. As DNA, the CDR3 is TGCAGCGTTGAAGATCTGCAGGCCAACACCGGGGAGCTGTTTTTT.

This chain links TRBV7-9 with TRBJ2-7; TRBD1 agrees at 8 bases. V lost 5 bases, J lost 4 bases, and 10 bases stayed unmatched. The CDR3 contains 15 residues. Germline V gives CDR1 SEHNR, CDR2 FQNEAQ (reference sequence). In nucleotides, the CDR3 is TGTGCCAGCAGCCCCCCCGGGACAGGTGCTTACGAGCAGTACTTC. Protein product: CASSPPGTGAYEQYF.

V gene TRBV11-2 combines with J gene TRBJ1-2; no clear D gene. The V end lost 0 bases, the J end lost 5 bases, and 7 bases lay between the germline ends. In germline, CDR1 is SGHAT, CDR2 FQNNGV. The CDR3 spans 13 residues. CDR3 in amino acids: CASSLDLGYGYTF. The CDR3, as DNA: TGTGCCAGCAGCTTAGATCTCGGGTATGGCTACACCTTC.

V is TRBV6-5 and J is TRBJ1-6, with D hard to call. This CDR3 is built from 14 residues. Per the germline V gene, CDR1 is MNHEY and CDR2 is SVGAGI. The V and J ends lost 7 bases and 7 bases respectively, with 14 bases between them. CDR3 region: CASKVGGENSPLHF. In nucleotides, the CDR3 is TGTGCCAGCAAAGTTGGTGGAGAAAATTCACCCCTCCACTTT.

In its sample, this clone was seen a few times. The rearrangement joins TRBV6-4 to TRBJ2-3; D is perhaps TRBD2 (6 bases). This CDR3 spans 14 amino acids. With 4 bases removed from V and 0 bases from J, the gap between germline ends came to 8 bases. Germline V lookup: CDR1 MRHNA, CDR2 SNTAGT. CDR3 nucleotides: TGTGCCAGCAGTGCCGGGACTAGCACAGATACGCAGTATTTT. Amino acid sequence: CASSAGTSTDTQYF.

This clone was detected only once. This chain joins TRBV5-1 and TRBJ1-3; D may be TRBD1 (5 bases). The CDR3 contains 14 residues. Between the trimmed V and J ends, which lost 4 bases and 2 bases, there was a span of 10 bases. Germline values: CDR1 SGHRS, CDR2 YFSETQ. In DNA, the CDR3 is TGCGCCAGCAGCCCGGGGACTCCTGGAAACACCATATATTTT. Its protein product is CASSPGTPGNTIYF.

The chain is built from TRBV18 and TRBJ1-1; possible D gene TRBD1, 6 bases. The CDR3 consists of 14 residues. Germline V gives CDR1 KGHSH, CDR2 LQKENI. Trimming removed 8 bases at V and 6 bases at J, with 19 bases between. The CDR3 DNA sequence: TGTGCCAGCAATTCCGGGACACTCACCGCTGAAGCTTTCTTT. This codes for CASNSGTLTAEAFF.

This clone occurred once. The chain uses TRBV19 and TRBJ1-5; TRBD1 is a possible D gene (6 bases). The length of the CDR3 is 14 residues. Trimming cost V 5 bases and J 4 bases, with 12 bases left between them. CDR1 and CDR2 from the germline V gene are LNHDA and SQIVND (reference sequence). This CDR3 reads CASSVQGSNQPQHF. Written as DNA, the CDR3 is TGTGCCAGTAGTGTACAGGGTTCGAATCAGCCCCAGCATTTT.

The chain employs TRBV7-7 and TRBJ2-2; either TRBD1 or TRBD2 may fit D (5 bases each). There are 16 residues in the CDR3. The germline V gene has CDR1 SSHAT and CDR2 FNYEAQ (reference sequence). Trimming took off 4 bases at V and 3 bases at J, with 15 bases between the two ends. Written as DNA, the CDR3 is TGTGCCAGCAGCTCCCTCAACGGGACGGACACCGGGGAGCTGTTTTTT. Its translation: CASSSLNGTDTGELFF.

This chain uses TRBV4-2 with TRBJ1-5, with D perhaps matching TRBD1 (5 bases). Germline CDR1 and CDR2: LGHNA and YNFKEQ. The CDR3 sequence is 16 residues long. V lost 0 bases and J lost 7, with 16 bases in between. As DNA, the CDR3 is TGTGCCAGCAGCCAAGATTTGGGGGTCCCTGGGCAGCCCCAGCATTTT. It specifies CASSQDLGVPGQPQHF.

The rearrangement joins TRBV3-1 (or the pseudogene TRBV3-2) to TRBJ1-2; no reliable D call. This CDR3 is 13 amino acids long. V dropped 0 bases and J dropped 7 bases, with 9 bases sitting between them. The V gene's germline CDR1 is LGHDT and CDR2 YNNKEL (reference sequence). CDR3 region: CASSQDQGFGYTF. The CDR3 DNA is TGTGCCAGCAGCCAAGATCAAGGGTTTGGCTACACCTTC.

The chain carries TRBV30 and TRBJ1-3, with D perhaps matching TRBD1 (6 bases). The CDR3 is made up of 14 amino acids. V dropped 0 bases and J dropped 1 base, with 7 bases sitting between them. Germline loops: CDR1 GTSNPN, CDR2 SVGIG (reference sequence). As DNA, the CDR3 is TGTGCCTGGAGTGTAGGGACATCTGGAAACACCATATATTTT. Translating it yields CAWSVGTSGNTIYF.

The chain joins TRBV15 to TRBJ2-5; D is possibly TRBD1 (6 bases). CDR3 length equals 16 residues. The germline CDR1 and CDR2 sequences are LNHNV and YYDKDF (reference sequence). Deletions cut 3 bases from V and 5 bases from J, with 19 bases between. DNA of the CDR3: TGTGCCACCAGCAGGTACTCCCGGGACAATTCTGAGACCCAGTACTTC. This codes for CATSRYSRDNSETQYF. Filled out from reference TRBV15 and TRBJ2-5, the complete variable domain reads DAMVIQNPRYQVTQFGKPVTLSCSQTLNHNVMYWYQQKSSQAPKLLFHYYDKDFNNEADTPDNFQSRRPNTSFCFLDIRSPGLGDTAMYLCATSRYSRDNSETQYFGPGTRLLVL.

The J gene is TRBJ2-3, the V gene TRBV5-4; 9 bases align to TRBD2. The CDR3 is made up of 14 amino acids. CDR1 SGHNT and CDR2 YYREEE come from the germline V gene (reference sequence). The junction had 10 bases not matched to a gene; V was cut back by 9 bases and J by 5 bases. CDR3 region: CATRAGGGIDTQYF. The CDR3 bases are TGTGCCACGAGAGCGGGGGGTGGTATAGATACGCAGTATTTT.

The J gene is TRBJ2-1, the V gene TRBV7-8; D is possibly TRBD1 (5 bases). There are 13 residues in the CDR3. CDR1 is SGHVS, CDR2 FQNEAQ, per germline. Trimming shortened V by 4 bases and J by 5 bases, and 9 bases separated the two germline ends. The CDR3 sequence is CASSYLGDNEQFF. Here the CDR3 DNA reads TGTGCCAGCAGCTATTTAGGGGACAATGAGCAGTTCTTC.

Written as DNA, the CDR3 is TGTGCCAGCAGCCCACACGGCGAGGGGGAACAGCCCCAGCATTTT. Translated, it gives CASSPHGEGEQPQHF. This sequence joins TRBV7-9 and TRBJ1-5; the D gene is possibly TRBD1 (6 bases). V lost 5 bases to trimming and J lost 7 bases, with 18 bases between them. The CDR3 spans 15 residues. Germline lookup yields CDR1 SEHNR and CDR2 FQNEAQ (reference sequence). Full variable domain (outside the CDR3, taken from reference TRBV7-9 and TRBJ1-5): DTGVSQNPRHKITKRGQNVTFRCDPISEHNRLYWYRQTLGQGPEFLTYFQNEAQLEKSRLLSDRFSAERPKGSFSTLEIQRTEQGDSAMYLCASSPHGEGEQPQHFGDGTRLSIL.

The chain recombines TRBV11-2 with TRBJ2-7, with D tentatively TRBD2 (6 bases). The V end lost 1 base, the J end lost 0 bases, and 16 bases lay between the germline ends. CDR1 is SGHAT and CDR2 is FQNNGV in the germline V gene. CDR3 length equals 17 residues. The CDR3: CASSLGGGLLSSYEQYF. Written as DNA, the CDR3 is TGTGCCAGCAGCTTAGGTGGGGGACTTCTCAGCTCCTACGAGCAGTACTTC.

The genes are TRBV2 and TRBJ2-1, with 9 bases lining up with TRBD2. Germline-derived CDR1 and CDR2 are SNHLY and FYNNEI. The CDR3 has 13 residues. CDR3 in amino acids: CALREGREDEQFF. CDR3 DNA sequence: TGTGCTTTGCGGGAGGGCCGTGAGGATGAGCAGTTCTTC.

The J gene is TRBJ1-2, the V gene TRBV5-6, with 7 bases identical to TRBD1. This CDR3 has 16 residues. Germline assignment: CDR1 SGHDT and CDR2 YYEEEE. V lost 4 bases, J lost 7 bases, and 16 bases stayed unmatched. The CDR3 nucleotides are TGTGCCAGCAGCCTACTGGAGGCACAGGGGTTTTCTGGCTACACCTTC. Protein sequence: CASSLLEAQGFSGYTF.